This TCR beta chain originates from a study of T cell repertoires in cytomegalovirus infection. On the study more broadly: Signatures in public TCR beta sequences pointed to both CMV infection and matching HLA type.

Study-level findings and limits: It was HLA-C-restricted CMV-specific TCR beta clonotypes that dominated the response ex vivo. Adding up the frequency of public TCR beta families identified people who carried CMV plus the relevant HLA.

One entry per CDR3 protein results from TCRdb running MiXCR on the reads. The sample carries roughly 230,000 distinct CDR3 sequences, around 6.6% recorded once. This clonotype was found a few times. Its antigen is not identified. The germline gives CDR1 SQVTM, CDR2 ANQGSEA. The CDR3 spans 14 residues. The V end lost 3 bases, the J end lost 3 bases, and 12 bases lay between the germline ends. This clonotype was obtained from a human donor in good health (CMV status not recorded). Some clones in this sample may be carry-over from other donors' samples. The material sequenced was PBMCs. This chain joins TRBV29-1 and TRBJ2-4; D may be TRBD1 (5 bases). CDR3 amino acids: CSVETALGKNIQYF. The CDR3 DNA reads TGCAGCGTTGAGACAGCACTGGGCAAAAACATTCAGTACTTC.